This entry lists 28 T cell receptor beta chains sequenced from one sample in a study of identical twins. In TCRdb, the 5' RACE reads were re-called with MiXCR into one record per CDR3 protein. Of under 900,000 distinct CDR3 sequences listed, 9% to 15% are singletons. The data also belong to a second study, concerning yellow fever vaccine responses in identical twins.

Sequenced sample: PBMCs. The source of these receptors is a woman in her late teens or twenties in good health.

The CDR3 nucleotides read TGTGCCAGCACCCAGGGGCTAGCGGGAGGGGGCGAGTTCTTC. Residues: CASTQGLAGGGEFF. The chain uses TRBV6-1 and TRBJ2-1; 12 positions match TRBD2. The CDR3 spans 14 residues. Germline-derived CDR1 and CDR2 are MNHNS and SASEGT. The J segment lost 14 bases and the V segment lost 7 bases, leaving 12 bases of the junction unmatched.

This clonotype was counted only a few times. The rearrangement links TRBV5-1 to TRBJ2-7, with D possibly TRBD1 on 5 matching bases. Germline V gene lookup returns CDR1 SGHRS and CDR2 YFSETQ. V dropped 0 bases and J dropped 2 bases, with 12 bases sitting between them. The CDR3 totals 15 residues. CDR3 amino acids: CASSLDGAQPYEQYV. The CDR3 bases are TGCGCCAGCAGCTTGGATGGGGCGCAGCCCTACGAGCAGTACGTC.

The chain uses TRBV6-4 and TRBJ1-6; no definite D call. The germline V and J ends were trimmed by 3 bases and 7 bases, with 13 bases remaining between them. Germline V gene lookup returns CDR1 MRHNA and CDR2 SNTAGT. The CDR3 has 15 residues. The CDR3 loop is CASSDVSSPNSPLHF. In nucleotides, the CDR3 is TGTGCCAGCAGTGATGTGTCTTCCCCGAATTCACCCCTCCACTTT.

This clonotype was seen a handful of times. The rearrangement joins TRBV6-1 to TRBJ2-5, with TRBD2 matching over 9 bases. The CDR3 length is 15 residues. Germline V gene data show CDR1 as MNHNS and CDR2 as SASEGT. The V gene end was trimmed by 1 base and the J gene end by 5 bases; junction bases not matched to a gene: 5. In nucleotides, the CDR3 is TGTGCCAGCAGTGAAGGACTAGCGGCGGTGGAGACCCAGTACTTC. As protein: CASSEGLAAVETQYF.

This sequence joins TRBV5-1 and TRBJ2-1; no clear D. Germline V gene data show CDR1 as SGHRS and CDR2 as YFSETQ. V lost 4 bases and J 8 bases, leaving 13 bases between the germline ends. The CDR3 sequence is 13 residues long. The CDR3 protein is CASSGGVYYEQFF. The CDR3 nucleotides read TGCGCCAGCAGCGGCGGTGTATATTATGAGCAGTTCTTC. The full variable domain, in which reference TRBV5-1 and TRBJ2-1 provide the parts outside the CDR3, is KAGVTQTPRYLIKTRGQQVTLSCSPISGHRSVSWYQQTPGQGLQFLFEYFSETQRNKGNFPGRFSGRQFSNSRSEMNVSTLELGDSALYLCASSGGVYYEQFFGPGTRLTVL.

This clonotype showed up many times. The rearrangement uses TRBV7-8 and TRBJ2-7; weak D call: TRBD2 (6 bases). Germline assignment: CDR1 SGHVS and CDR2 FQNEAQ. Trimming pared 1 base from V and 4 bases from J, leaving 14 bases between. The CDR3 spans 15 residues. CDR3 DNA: TGTGCCAGCAGCTTAGAGGGACTCCATATATACGAGCAGTACTTC. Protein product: CASSLEGLHIYEQYF.

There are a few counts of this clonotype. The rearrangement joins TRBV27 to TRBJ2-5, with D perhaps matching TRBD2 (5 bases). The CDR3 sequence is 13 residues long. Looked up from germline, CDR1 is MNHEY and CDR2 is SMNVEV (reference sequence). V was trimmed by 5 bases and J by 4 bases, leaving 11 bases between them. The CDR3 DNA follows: TGTGCCAGCAGTGAGAGGGCGGGAGAGACCCAGTACTTC. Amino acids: CASSERAGETQYF.

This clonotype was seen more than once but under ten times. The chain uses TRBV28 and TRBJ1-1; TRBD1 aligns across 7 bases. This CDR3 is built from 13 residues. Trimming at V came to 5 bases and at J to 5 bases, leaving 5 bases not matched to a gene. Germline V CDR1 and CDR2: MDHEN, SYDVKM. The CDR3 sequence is CASSQGVLTEAFF. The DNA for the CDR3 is TGTGCCAGCAGTCAGGGGGTTCTAACTGAAGCTTTCTTT.

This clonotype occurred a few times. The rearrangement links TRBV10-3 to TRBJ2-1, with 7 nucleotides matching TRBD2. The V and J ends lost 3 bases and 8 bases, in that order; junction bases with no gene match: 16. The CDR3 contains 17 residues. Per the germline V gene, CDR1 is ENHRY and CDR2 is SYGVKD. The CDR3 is CAISDRREAGLGDEQFF. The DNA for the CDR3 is TGTGCCATCAGTGACCGCCGGGAGGCAGGGCTGGGCGATGAGCAGTTCTTC.

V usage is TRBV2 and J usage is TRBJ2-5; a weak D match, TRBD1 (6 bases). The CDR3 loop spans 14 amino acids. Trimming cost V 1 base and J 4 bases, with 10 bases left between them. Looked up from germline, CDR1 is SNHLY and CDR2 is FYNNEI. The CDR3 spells CASSEGQGRETQYF. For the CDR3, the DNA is TGTGCCAGCAGTGAAGGTCAGGGGAGAGAGACCCAGTACTTC. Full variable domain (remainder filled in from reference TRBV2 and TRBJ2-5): EPEVTQTPSHQVTQMGQEVILRCVPISNHLYFYWYRQILGQKVEFLVSFYNNEISEKSEIFDDQFSVERPDGSNFTLKIRSTKLEDSAMYFCASSEGQGRETQYFGPGTRLLVL.

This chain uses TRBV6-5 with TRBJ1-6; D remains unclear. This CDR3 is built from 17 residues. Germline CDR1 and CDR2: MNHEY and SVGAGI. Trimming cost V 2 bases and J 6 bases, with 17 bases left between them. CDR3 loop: CASSYQAWAGSNSPLHF. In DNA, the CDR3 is TGTGCCAGCAGTTACCAAGCGTGGGCAGGCTCTAATTCACCCCTCCACTTT.

CDR3 sequence: CASSIDPPDTQYF. CDR3 DNA sequence: TGCGCCAGCAGCATCGACCCCCCTGATACGCAGTATTTT. The chain joins TRBV5-1 to TRBJ2-3, with D hard to call. CDR3 length equals 13 residues. Germline V CDR1 and CDR2: SGHRS, YFSETQ. V was shortened by 4 bases and J by 6 bases, with 12 bases between the two germline ends.

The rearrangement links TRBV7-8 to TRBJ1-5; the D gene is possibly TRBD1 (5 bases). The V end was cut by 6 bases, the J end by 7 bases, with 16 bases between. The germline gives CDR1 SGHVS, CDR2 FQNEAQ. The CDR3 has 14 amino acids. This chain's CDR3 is CASRPGVYDQPQHF. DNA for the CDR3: TGTGCCAGCAGGCCGGGGGTTTATGACCAGCCCCAGCATTTT.

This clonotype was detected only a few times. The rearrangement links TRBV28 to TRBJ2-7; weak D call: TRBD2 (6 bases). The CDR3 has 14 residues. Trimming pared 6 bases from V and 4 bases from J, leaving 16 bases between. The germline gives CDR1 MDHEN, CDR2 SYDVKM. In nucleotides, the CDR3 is TGTGCCAGCAGCCGTGGGACTTTCGATTACGAGCAGTACTTC. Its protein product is CASSRGTFDYEQYF.

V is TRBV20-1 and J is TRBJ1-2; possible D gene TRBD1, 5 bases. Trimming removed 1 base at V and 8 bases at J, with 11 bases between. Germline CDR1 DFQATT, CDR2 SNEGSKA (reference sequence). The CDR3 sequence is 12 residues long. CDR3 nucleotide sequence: TGCAGTGCTAGAGTCCCTTGGGGCGGCTACACCTTC. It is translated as CSARVPWGGYTF.

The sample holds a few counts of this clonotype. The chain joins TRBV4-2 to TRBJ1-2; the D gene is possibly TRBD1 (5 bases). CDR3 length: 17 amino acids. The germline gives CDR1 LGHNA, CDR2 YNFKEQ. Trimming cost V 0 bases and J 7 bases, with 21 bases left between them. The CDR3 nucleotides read TGTGCCAGCAGCCAAGAATCCGACACTCCGGGACTTAGTGGCTACACCTTC. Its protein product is CASSQESDTPGLSGYTF.

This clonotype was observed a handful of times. CDR3 DNA: TGTGCCAGCAGCTTGCGTGGCGGGTCCAACAGGGGGCCATCGGGCCTGAACACTGAAGCTTTCTTT. The encoded protein is CASSLRGGSNRGPSGLNTEAFF. The chain uses TRBV5-4 and TRBJ1-1, with 9 bases fitting TRBD1. This CDR3 contains 22 residues. The germline V gene has CDR1 SGHNT and CDR2 YYREEE (reference sequence). The J segment lost 0 bases and the V segment lost 1 base, leaving 22 bases of the junction unmatched.

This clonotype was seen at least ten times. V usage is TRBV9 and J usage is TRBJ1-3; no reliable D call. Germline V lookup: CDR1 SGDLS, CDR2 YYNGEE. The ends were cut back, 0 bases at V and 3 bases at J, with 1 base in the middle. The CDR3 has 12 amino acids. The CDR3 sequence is CASSVGGNTIYF. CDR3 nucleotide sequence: TGTGCCAGCAGCGTAGGTGGAAACACCATATATTTT.

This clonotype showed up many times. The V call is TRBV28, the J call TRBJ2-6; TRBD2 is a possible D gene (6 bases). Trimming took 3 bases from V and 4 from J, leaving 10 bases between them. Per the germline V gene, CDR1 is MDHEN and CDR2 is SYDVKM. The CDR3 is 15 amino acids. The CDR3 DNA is TGTGCCAGCAGTTTGGTGGCGGGAGGGGCCAACGTCCTGACTTTC. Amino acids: CASSLVAGGANVLTF. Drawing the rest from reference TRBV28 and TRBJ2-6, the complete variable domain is DVKVTQSSRYLVKRTGEKVFLECVQDMDHENMFWYRQDPGLGLRLIYFSYDVKMKEKGDIPEGYSVSREKKERFSLILESASTNQTSMYLCASSLVAGGANVLTFGAGSRLTVL.

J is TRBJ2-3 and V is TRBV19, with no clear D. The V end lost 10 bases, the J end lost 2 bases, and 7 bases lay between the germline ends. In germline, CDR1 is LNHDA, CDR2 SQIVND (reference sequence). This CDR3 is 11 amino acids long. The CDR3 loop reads CATRYTDTQYF. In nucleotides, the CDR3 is TGTGCCACTCGCTACACAGATACGCAGTATTTT.

The CDR3 DNA reads TGTGCCAGCAGTCGACAGGAATCGGTAGACAGGCGTGGCTACACCTTC. Translated: CASSRQESVDRRGYTF. The rearrangement uses TRBV3-1 and TRBJ1-2; maybe TRBD1 (6 bases). V lost 6 bases to trimming and J lost 7 bases, with 24 bases between them. This CDR3 has 16 residues. CDR1 is LGHDT and CDR2 is YNNKEL in the germline V gene (reference sequence).

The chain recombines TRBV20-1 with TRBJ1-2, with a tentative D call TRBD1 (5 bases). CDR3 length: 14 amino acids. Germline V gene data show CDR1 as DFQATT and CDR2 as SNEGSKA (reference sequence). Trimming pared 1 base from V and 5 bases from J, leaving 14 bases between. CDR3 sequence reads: CSARGRGGIYGYTF. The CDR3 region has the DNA TGCAGTGCTAGAGGCCGCGGGGGGATATATGGCTACACCTTC.

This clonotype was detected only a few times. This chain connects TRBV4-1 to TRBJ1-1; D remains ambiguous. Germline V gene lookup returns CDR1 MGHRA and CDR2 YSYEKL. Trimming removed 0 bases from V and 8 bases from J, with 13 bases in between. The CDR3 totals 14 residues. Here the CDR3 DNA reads TGCGCCAGCAGCCAAGATGAAATGGTGGGGGAAGCTTTCTTT. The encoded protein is CASSQDEMVGEAFF.

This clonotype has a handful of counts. The CDR3 DNA is TGTGCCACCAGCGGTCCGGGGCGCTACGAGCAGTACTTC. The encoded protein is CATSGPGRYEQYF. The chain recombines TRBV15 with TRBJ2-7; D is tentatively TRBD1 or TRBD2 (5 bases each). The germline V gene has CDR1 LNHNV and CDR2 YYDKDF (reference sequence). The CDR3 has 13 residues. The V gene lost 5 bases and the J gene lost 3 bases, with 11 bases spanning the gap.

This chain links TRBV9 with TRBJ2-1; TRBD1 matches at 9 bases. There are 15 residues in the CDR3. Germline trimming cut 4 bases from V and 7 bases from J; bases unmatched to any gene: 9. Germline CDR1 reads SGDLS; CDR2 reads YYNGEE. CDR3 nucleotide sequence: TGTGCCAGCAGCACGGGACAGGGAGGAGGTAATGAGCAGTTCTTC. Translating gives CASSTGQGGGNEQFF.

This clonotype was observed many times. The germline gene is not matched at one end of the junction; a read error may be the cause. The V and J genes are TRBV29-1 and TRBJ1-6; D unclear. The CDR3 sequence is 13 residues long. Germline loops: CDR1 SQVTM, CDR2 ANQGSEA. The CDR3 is CSIESSYNSPLHF. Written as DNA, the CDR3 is TGCAGCATTGAAAGCTCCTATAATTCACCCCTCCACTTT.

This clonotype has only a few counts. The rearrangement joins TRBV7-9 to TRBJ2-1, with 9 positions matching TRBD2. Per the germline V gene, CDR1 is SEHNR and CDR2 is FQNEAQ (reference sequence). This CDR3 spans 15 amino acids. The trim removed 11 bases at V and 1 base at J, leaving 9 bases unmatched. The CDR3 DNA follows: TGTGCCGGAGTTTTAGCGGGAGTTTCCTACAATGAGCAGTTCTTC. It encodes CAGVLAGVSYNEQFF.

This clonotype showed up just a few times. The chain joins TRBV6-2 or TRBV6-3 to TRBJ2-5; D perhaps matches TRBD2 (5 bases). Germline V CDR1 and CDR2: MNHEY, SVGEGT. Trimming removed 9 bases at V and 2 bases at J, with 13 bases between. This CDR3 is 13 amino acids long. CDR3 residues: CASLGAIQETQYF. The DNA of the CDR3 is TGTGCCAGTCTGGGAGCTATTCAAGAGACCCAGTACTTC.